A single sample gave rise to the 11 T cell receptor beta chains below, sequenced in a study of blood T cell repertoires in COVID-19. Sequenced by immunoSEQ multiplex PCR; TCRdb stores in-frame clones only, minus some. Of around 380,000 clones listed, 81% are singletons. The sequenced sample was peripheral blood. The receptors here all came from a human donor with acute or convalescent COVID-19. The donor label of this sample is uncertain.

V is TRBV15 and J is TRBJ1-2, with D perhaps TRBD1 (5 bases). The germline V gene has CDR1 LNHNV and CDR2 YYDKDF (reference sequence). The CDR3 covers 17 residues. Trimming took 1 base from V and 6 from J, leaving 21 bases between them. The CDR3 DNA reads as TGTGCCACCAGCAGAGTGTACAGGTCGGCAACTGAGGATGGCTACACCTTC. It yields the protein CATSRVYRSATEDGYTF.

The V call is TRBV15, the J call TRBJ2-7; 10 bases agree with TRBD2. This CDR3 has 19 residues. The V segment lost 5 bases and the J segment 0 bases; nucleotides outside the gene matches: 16. Germline V gene data show CDR1 as LNHNV and CDR2 as YYDKDF (reference sequence). The CDR3 region has the DNA TGTGCCACCAGCCCCCGACTTAGCGGGGGGCGAATTAGCTCCTACGAGCAGTACTTC. This sequence encodes CATSPRLSGGRISSYEQYF. The whole variable domain, remainder taken from reference TRBV15 and TRBJ2-7, is DAMVIQNPRYQVTQFGKPVTLSCSQTLNHNVMYWYQQKSSQAPKLLFHYYDKDFNNEADTPDNFQSRRPNTSFCFLDIRSPGLGDTAMYLCATSPRLSGGRISSYEQYFGPGTRLTVT.

The V gene is TRBV28, the J gene TRBJ1-1; D not certain. The CDR3 extends over 13 amino acids. Germline V gene sequence: CDR1 MDHEN, CDR2 SYDVKM. Trimming shortened V by 5 bases and J by 7 bases, and 14 bases separated the two germline ends. Here the CDR3 reads CASSHLWQVEAFF. The CDR3 coding sequence is TGTGCCAGCAGTCACCTCTGGCAAGTTGAAGCTTTCTTT.

This chain joins TRBV10-3 and TRBJ2-3, with 7 bases aligning to TRBD2. V gave up 6 bases and J gave up 0 bases; unmatched junction bases: 3. The germline CDR1 and CDR2 sequences are ENHRY and SYGVKD. CDR3 size: 14 residues. The CDR3 sequence is CAIRGSGSTDTQYF. DNA of the CDR3: TGTGCCATCAGGGGTAGCGGGAGCACAGATACGCAGTATTTT.

The table lists this clone with a count of one. The chain is built from TRBV27 and TRBJ1-5; tentatively, D is TRBD1 (5 bases). The CDR3 has 16 residues. Trimming took off 2 bases at V and 2 bases at J, with 13 bases between the two ends. Per the germline V gene, CDR1 is MNHEY and CDR2 is SMNVEV (reference sequence). CDR3 in amino acids: CASSLKGVFGNQPQHF. CDR3 DNA sequence: TGTGCCAGCAGTTTAAAAGGGGTATTCGGCAATCAGCCCCAGCATTTT.

This clone has a handful of counts. The V and J genes are TRBV28 and TRBJ1-2; 12 bases are shared with TRBD1. CDR3 size: 16 residues. V lost 6 bases to trimming and J lost 4 bases; unmatched junction nucleotides: 9. Germline CDR1 reads MDHEN; CDR2 reads SYDVKM. The CDR3 DNA follows: TGTGCCAGCAGGGAGGGACAGGGGGCTCCTATCTATGGCTACACCTTC. This encodes CASREGQGAPIYGYTF.

The count of this clone is one. This chain joins TRBV20-1 and TRBJ1-2, with no clear D. Germline V CDR1 and CDR2: DFQATT, SNEGSKA (reference sequence). The CDR3 totals 13 residues. V was shortened by 3 bases and J by 5 bases, with 13 bases between the two germline ends. The CDR3 region has the DNA TGCAGTGCTAGTTCCCCGCCCGGTTATGGCTACACCTTC. Its translation is CSASSPPGYGYTF.

In its sample, this clone was seen a few times. The chain has TRBV30 and TRBJ2-2; tentatively, D is TRBD1 (7 bases). V lost 5 bases and J lost 5, with 18 bases in between. Germline-derived CDR1 and CDR2 are GTSNPN and SVGIG (reference sequence). The CDR3 is 15 residues long. This CDR3 reads CAWLKGQAGTGELFF. The CDR3, as DNA: TGTGCCTGGTTAAAAGGACAGGCGGGAACCGGGGAGCTGTTTTTT.

The chain joins TRBV27 to TRBJ1-5; no clear D. Germline lookup yields CDR1 MNHEY and CDR2 SMNVEV (reference sequence). This CDR3 region has 15 residues. With 1 base removed from V and 1 base from J, the gap between germline ends came to 8 bases. The DNA for the CDR3 is TGTGCCAGCAGTTTATTTTGGCTGAGCAATCAGCCCCAGCATTTT. Encoded protein: CASSLFWLSNQPQHF.

This chain joins TRBV11-2 and TRBJ2-3; D ambiguous. V was pared by 2 bases and J by 2 bases, with 5 bases between. CDR1 is SGHAT, CDR2 FQNNGV, per germline. The length of the CDR3 is 13 residues. The CDR3 reads CASSLIHTDTQYF. CDR3 nucleotides: TGTGCCAGCAGCTTAATCCACACAGATACGCAGTATTTT.

The chain is built from TRBV28 and TRBJ1-4; 10 bases are shared with TRBD1. Unmatched junction bases numbered 5, after V lost 6 bases and J lost 7 bases. This CDR3 has 14 residues. The V gene's germline CDR1 is MDHEN and CDR2 SYDVKM. CDR3 coding DNA: TGTGCCAGCAGGCGGGACAGGGGCGGTGAAAAACTGTTTTTT. Protein product: CASRRDRGGEKLFF. The full variable domain, rest sourced from reference TRBV28 and TRBJ1-4, is DVKVTQSSRYLVKRTGEKVFLECVQDMDHENMFWYRQDPGLGLRLIYFSYDVKMKEKGDIPEGYSVSREKKERFSLILESASTNQTSMYLCASRRDRGGEKLFFGSGTQLSVL.